There are a few counts of the clone carrying this T cell receptor beta chain. TCRdb fed the RT-PCR reads into MiXCR, producing one record per CDR3 protein. This sample has around 160,000 distinct CDR3 sequences, with about 29% found just once. Germline V lookup: CDR1 DFQATT, CDR2 SNEGSKA (reference sequence). The CDR3 has 15 amino acids. V was trimmed by 3 bases and J by 2 bases, leaving 17 bases between them. This record belongs to a study of patients and donors after allogeneic stem cell transplantation. The V and J genes are TRBV20-1 and TRBJ2-7; D not certain. The receptor was derived from a human donor who was either an allogeneic HSCT recipient or a stem cell or donor lymphocyte infusion donor (not recorded which). It is not recorded whose cells these are; they may come from a transplant donor. Source material: blood, either unsorted or a sorted T cell fraction (not recorded which). Here the CDR3 reads CSASSVAPRPYEQYF. The CDR3 DNA reads TGCAGTGCTAGCTCGGTGGCCCCGCGGCCCTACGAGCAGTACTTC.